The 29 T cell receptor beta chains below all came from one sample that was sequenced in a study of T cell repertoires in cytomegalovirus infection (dated by TCRdb to the late 2010s). The sample was run on an Illumina HiSeq 1500. In TCRdb, the public reads were trimmed at Q25 with fastp and aligned with MiXCR, with productive beta chains retained. Rows are unified per CDR3 protein, each entry keeping the most common DNA and genes. This sample lists about 250,000 distinct CDR3 sequences; approximately 7% were detected once. About 6% of the sample is held by the ten biggest clonotypes. The sequenced material came from PBMCs. The receptors derive from a human donor in good health (CMV status not recorded). Some clones in this sample may be carry-over from other donors' samples.

This clonotype appeared many times. This chain joins TRBV5-6 and TRBJ2-4; TRBD1 agrees at 7 bases. The germline V gene has CDR1 SGHDT and CDR2 YYEEEE. The CDR3 is made up of 13 amino acids. J gave up 7 bases and V 4 bases, and 5 bases lay outside the gene matches. CDR3 residues: CASSRDRGNIQYF. The CDR3 DNA sequence: TGTGCCAGCAGCCGGGACAGAGGGAACATTCAGTACTTC. The whole variable domain, filled in from reference TRBV5-6 and TRBJ2-4, reads DAGVTQSPTHLIKTRGQQVTLRCSPKSGHDTVSWYQQALGQGPQFIFQYYEEEERQRGNFPDRFSGHQFPNYSSELNVNALLLGDSALYLCASSRDRGNIQYFGAGTRLSVL.

At least ten counts were recorded for this clonotype. The CDR3 reads CASSLVGTEPGEQYF. The CDR3 DNA is TGTGCCAGCAGCTTAGTGGGGACTGAGCCTGGCGAGCAGTACTTC. The V call is TRBV7-2, the J call TRBJ2-7, with a weak D call TRBD2 (6 bases). Germline V gene lookup returns CDR1 SGHTA and CDR2 FQGNSA. Trimming stripped 1 base from V and 6 bases from J, with 16 bases between. The CDR3 length is 15 residues.

The V call is TRBV2, the J call TRBJ2-2; D ambiguous. The germline V and J ends were trimmed by 3 bases and 7 bases, with 9 bases remaining between them. CDR1 is SNHLY and CDR2 is FYNNEI in the germline V gene. The CDR3 is 13 amino acids. CDR3 in amino acids: CASSDPWGGELFF. The CDR3 nucleotides are TGTGCCAGCAGTGACCCTTGGGGCGGGGAGCTGTTTTTT.

V usage is TRBV29-1 and J usage is TRBJ1-1, with a tentative D call TRBD1 (5 bases). Germline V gives CDR1 SQVTM, CDR2 ANQGSEA. The CDR3 extends over 13 amino acids. The ends were cut back, 4 bases at V and 3 bases at J, with 12 bases in the middle. CDR3 region: CSVGEGRDTEAFF. DNA of the CDR3: TGCAGCGTTGGAGAGGGGAGAGACACTGAAGCTTTCTTT. The entire variable domain, with the rest obtained from reference TRBV29-1 and TRBJ1-1, is as follows: SAVISQKPSRDICQRGTSLTIQCQVDSQVTMMFWYRQQPGQSLTLIATANQGSEATYESGFVIDKFPISRPNLTFSTLTVSNMSPEDSSIYLCSVGEGRDTEAFFGQGTRLTVV.

This clonotype was observed many times. The chain combines TRBV7-2 with TRBJ1-5; 7 bases line up with TRBD1. Trimming removed 6 bases from V and 6 bases from J; junction bases left unmatched: 5. The germline V gene has CDR1 SGHTA and CDR2 FQGNSA. CDR3 length: 13 residues. The CDR3 nucleotides are TGTGCCAGCAGTTTTGACAGGGCTCAGCCCCAGCATTTT. Protein product: CASSFDRAQPQHF.

This clonotype was seen a few times. V usage is TRBV10-3 and J usage is TRBJ1-1, with D uncertain. The CDR3 spans 15 residues. The V and J ends lost 6 bases and 1 base respectively, with 15 bases between them. Germline loops: CDR1 ENHRY, CDR2 SYGVKD. The CDR3 DNA reads as TGTGCCATCAGGTACTACAACACAGCGAACACTGAAGCTTTCTTT. Protein sequence: CAIRYYNTANTEAFF.

This clonotype occurred many times. The J gene is TRBJ2-3, the V gene TRBV28; 7 bases are shared with TRBD1. Trimming cost V 6 bases and J 4 bases; bases outside gene matches: 13. The CDR3 loop spans 16 amino acids. The germline CDR1 and CDR2 sequences are MDHEN and SYDVKM. CDR3 in amino acids: CASSAMGQPLSDTQYF. In DNA form, the CDR3 reads TGTGCCAGCAGCGCAATGGGACAGCCTCTTTCAGATACGCAGTATTTT. The full variable domain, completed using reference TRBV28 and TRBJ2-3, is DVKVTQSSRYLVKRTGEKVFLECVQDMDHENMFWYRQDPGLGLRLIYFSYDVKMKEKGDIPEGYSVSREKKERFSLILESASTNQTSMYLCASSAMGQPLSDTQYFGPGTRLTVL.

In DNA form, the CDR3 reads TGTGCCTGGAGGAATTGGGGGGGAGAGGGCACTGAAGCTTTCTTT. This encodes CAWRNWGGEGTEAFF. This chain joins TRBV30 and TRBJ1-1; TRBD1 is a possible D gene (5 bases). The germline gives CDR1 GTSNPN, CDR2 SVGIG (reference sequence). The CDR3 extends over 15 amino acids. V was trimmed by 3 bases and J by 4 bases, leaving 18 bases between them.

This clonotype was seen ten or more times. The chain recombines TRBV4-3 with TRBJ2-7; tentative D call: TRBD2 (5 bases). This CDR3 region has 13 residues. Germline lookup yields CDR1 LGHNA and CDR2 YSLEER. V was trimmed by 2 bases and J by 5 bases, leaving 10 bases between them. The CDR3 sequence is CASSQTRVHEQYF. CDR3 sequence (DNA): TGCGCCAGCAGCCAAACTAGGGTCCACGAGCAGTACTTC.

Many counts were recorded for this clonotype. CDR3 sequence (DNA): TGTGCCAGCAGCCTAGGGGCGATAGGAGCCAAAAACATTCAGTACTTC. Protein sequence: CASSLGAIGAKNIQYF. The genes are TRBV5-6 and TRBJ2-4; possible D gene TRBD1, 5 bases. This CDR3 region has 16 residues. From germline, CDR1 is SGHDT and CDR2 YYEEEE. V was shortened by 4 bases and J by 0 bases, with 14 bases between the two germline ends.

This clonotype was recorded at least ten times. The chain employs TRBV20-1 and TRBJ2-2; 15 bases match TRBD2. V lost 6 bases, J lost 3 bases, and 11 bases stayed unmatched. Germline values: CDR1 DFQATT, CDR2 SNEGSKA (reference sequence). The CDR3 sequence is 18 residues long. The CDR3, as DNA: TGCAGTGCGAAGCCGGGACTAGCGGGGGGCCGCCACACCGGGGAGCTGTTTTTT. It codes for CSAKPGLAGGRHTGELFF.

The chain joins TRBV30 to TRBJ2-2; the D is unclear. V lost 4 bases and J lost 7, with 7 bases in between. Germline V CDR1 and CDR2: GTSNPN, SVGIG (reference sequence). The CDR3 has 11 amino acids. CDR3 DNA: TGTGCCTGGACTTCGGGCGGGGAGCTGTTTTTT. It translates to CAWTSGGELFF.

Many counts were recorded for this clonotype. The chain recombines TRBV9 with TRBJ2-1; maybe TRBD1 (6 bases). Deletions cut 0 bases from V and 7 bases from J, with 14 bases between. This CDR3 has 15 amino acids. From germline, CDR1 is SGDLS and CDR2 YYNGEE. The CDR3 region is CASSVGAGVGNEQFF. The CDR3, as DNA: TGTGCCAGCAGCGTAGGGGCAGGGGTAGGTAATGAGCAGTTCTTC.

This clonotype was seen ten or more times. The chain employs TRBV23-1 and TRBJ2-5, with unresolved D. Being an ORF, TRBV23-1 has a function that is uncertain. The CDR3 is made up of 12 amino acids. V lost 0 bases and J lost 5, with 4 bases in between. In DNA form, the CDR3 reads TGCGCCAGCAGTCAATCGGAGGAGACCCAGTACTTC. Translated: CASSQSEETQYF.

This clonotype was seen repeatedly, ten times or more. The rearrangement uses TRBV7-2 and TRBJ1-4; no clear D gene. CDR3 length: 15 amino acids. Germline assignment: CDR1 SGHTA and CDR2 FQGNSA. With 4 bases removed from V and 0 bases from J, the gap between germline ends came to 9 bases. CDR3 nucleotides: TGTGCCAGCAGCTCGGTCCTTGCAACTAATGAAAAACTGTTTTTT. This translates into CASSSVLATNEKLFF.

This clonotype was detected many times. The rearrangement uses TRBV30 and TRBJ2-3, with D hard to call. Germline CDR1 GTSNPN, CDR2 SVGIG (reference sequence). The CDR3 length is 16 residues. V shed 4 bases and J shed 4 bases, with 21 bases lying between them. As DNA, the CDR3 is TGTGCCTGGAAATTCCCGTCCCCACGGTTGGCAGATACGCAGTATTTT. Residues: CAWKFPSPRLADTQYF.

At least ten counts were recorded for this clonotype. J is TRBJ2-5 and V is TRBV20-1; no clear D gene. Germline V gives CDR1 DFQATT, CDR2 SNEGSKA (reference sequence). The CDR3 runs 13 residues. Trimming shortened V by 2 bases and J by 0 bases, and 7 bases separated the two germline ends. The CDR3 coding sequence is TGCAGTGCTAGATTGGGTTACCAAGAGACCCAGTACTTC. Translated: CSARLGYQETQYF.

This clonotype showed up just a few times. This sequence joins TRBV5-1 and TRBJ2-1; no definite D call. The germline CDR1 and CDR2 sequences are SGHRS and YFSETQ. V lost 0 bases to trimming and J lost 0 bases, with 10 bases between them. This CDR3 region has 16 residues. The CDR3 DNA is TGCGCCAGCAGCTTGGAGGCTCCTGGCTCCTACAATGAGCAGTTCTTC. Protein product: CASSLEAPGSYNEQFF.

This clonotype has at least ten counts. V gene TRBV7-2 combines with J gene TRBJ1-1; D possibly corresponds to TRBD1 (5 bases). There are 15 residues in the CDR3. CDR1 and CDR2 (germline): SGHTA, FQGNSA. V was clipped by 5 bases and J by 7 bases, with 20 bases between them. CDR3 sequence: CASSRFPGTEIEAFF. As DNA, the CDR3 is TGTGCCAGCAGCCGCTTCCCCGGGACGGAGATTGAAGCTTTCTTT.

This sequence joins TRBV7-9 and TRBJ2-3; D ambiguous. V dropped 5 bases and J dropped 9 bases, with 15 bases sitting between them. The CDR3 is 13 amino acids. Germline V gives CDR1 SEHNR, CDR2 FQNEAQ (reference sequence). The CDR3 DNA sequence: TGTGCCAGCAGCCTACCCCCAGGAGACACGCAGTATTTT. This codes for CASSLPPGDTQYF.

At least ten counts were recorded for this clonotype. V is TRBV2 and J is TRBJ1-1; the D is unclear. The CDR3 has 13 residues. Trimming took 3 bases from V and 3 from J, leaving 8 bases between them. The V gene's germline CDR1 is SNHLY and CDR2 FYNNEI. CDR3 sequence reads: CASSDGYDTEAFF. CDR3 in DNA: TGTGCCAGCAGTGATGGGTATGACACTGAAGCTTTCTTT.

The chain is built from TRBV5-4 and TRBJ2-3, with D perhaps TRBD1 (5 bases). Trimming removed 1 base at V and 14 bases at J, with 17 bases between. The CDR3 is 13 residues long. CDR1 and CDR2 from the germline V gene are SGHNT and YYREEE (reference sequence). The CDR3 loop reads CASSLKDSDPRYF. CDR3 DNA sequence: TGTGCCAGCAGCTTGAAAGACAGCGACCCTCGGTATTTT.

This clonotype was counted at least ten times. V usage is TRBV7-2 and J usage is TRBJ2-3, with D uncertain. CDR1 is SGHTA, CDR2 FQGNSA, per germline. This CDR3 is built from 14 residues. The V gene lost 1 base and the J gene lost 6 bases, with 11 bases spanning the gap. The CDR3 DNA reads TGTGCCAGCAGCTTAGGCTACCCGCTGGATACGCAGTATTTT. Amino acid sequence: CASSLGYPLDTQYF.

The table lists this clonotype with a count of one. The CDR3 end shows no conserved phenylalanine or tryptophan, and so a read error is likely. This sequence joins TRBV20-1 and TRBJ1-4; the match to TRBD1 covers 8 bases. V lost 2 bases, J lost 8 bases, and 4 bases stayed unmatched. The CDR3 is made up of 13 amino acids. Germline V gives CDR1 DFQATT, CDR2 SNEGSKA (reference sequence). The CDR3 DNA reads as TGCAGTGCTAGAACCGACAGGGGAGAAAAACTGTTTCTT. Translation: CSARTDRGEKLFL.

This clonotype occurred many times. The chain has TRBV20-1 and TRBJ2-5; D is uncertain. Germline CDR1 reads DFQATT; CDR2 reads SNEGSKA (reference sequence). Trimming removed 1 base from V and 4 bases from J, with 16 bases in between. CDR3 length equals 15 residues. CDR3 in DNA: TGCAGTGCTAGAGGGGTTCCAGCGACCCGAGAGACCCAGTACTTC. Protein: CSARGVPATRETQYF.

This clonotype was counted at least ten times. The J gene is TRBJ2-4, the V gene TRBV12-3 or TRBV12-4, with D hard to call. This CDR3 is built from 11 residues. V lost 3 bases to trimming and J lost 12 bases, with 9 bases between them. In DNA, the CDR3 is TGTGCCAGCAGTTTCCGGGCCGGTCAGTACTTC. Protein: CASSFRAGQYF.

This clonotype has at least ten counts. The gene calls are TRBV12-3 or TRBV12-4 and TRBJ1-1; D is possibly TRBD1 (6 bases). Trimming shortened V by 4 bases and J by 3 bases, and 21 bases separated the two germline ends. The CDR3 sequence is 17 residues long. The CDR3 here is CASSSLAGGLGDTEAFF. The CDR3 DNA is TGTGCCAGCAGTTCCTTGGCTGGGGGGCTGGGGGACACTGAAGCTTTCTTT.

On this clonotype itself: A much more abundant neighbour one base away suggests this may be a read error. The chain recombines TRBV3-1 with TRBJ2-1, with TRBD2 matching over 7 bases. This CDR3 comprises 17 residues. V was clipped by 1 base and J by 0 bases; unmatched bases: 6. Per germline, CDR1 LGHDT and CDR2 YNNKEL (reference sequence). CDR3 sequence: CASSQGRASGSYNEQFF. DNA of the CDR3: TGTGCCAGCAGCCAAGGTCGGGCTAGCGGCTCCTACAATGAGCAGTTCTTC.

This clonotype has at least ten counts. The genes are TRBV7-2 and TRBJ2-7; 9 nucleotides match TRBD2. Germline CDR1 is SGHTA and CDR2 is FQGNSA. V lost 3 bases, J lost 8 bases, and 14 bases stayed unmatched. The CDR3 loop spans 16 amino acids. CDR3 in DNA: TGTGCCAGCAGCTTTGATGCGGGGGGGCCGGGGATCAAGCAGTACTTC. Protein product: CASSFDAGGPGIKQYF.